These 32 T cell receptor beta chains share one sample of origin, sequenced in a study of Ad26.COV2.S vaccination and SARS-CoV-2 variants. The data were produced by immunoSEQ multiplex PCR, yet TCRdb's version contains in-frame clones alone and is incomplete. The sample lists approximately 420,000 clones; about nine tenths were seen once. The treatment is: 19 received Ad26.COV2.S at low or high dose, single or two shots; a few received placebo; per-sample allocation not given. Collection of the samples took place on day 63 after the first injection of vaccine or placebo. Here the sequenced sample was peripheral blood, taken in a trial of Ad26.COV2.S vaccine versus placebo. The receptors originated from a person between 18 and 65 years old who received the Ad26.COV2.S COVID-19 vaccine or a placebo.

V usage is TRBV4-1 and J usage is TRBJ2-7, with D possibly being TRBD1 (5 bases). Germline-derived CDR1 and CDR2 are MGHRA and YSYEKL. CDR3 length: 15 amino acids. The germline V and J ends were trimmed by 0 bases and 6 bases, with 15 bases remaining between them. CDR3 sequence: CASSQDQGEFGEQYF. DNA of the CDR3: TGCGCCAGCAGCCAAGACCAAGGGGAATTCGGCGAGCAGTACTTC.

The CDR3 DNA reads TGCACCAGCAGCCAAGAGCCGCTCCTGACTAGCGGGGAAGAGACCCAGTACTTC. Its translation is CTSSQEPLLTSGEETQYF. The chain has TRBV1 and TRBJ2-5; the listed D gene, TRBD2, was not tested against the DNA. TRBV1 is deemed a pseudogene. The CDR3 contains 18 residues.

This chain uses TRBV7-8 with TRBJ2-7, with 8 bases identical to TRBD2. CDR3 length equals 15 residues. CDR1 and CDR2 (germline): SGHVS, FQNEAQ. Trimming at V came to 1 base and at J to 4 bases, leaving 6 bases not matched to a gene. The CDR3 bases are TGTGCCAGCAGCTTAGTAGGGACTAGTATATACGAGCAGTACTTC. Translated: CASSLVGTSIYEQYF.

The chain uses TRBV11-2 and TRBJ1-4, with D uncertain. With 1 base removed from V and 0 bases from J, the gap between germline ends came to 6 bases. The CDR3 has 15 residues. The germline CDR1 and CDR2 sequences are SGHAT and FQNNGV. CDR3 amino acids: CASSLVGATNEKLFF. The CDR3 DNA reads TGTGCCAGCAGCTTAGTTGGGGCAACTAATGAAAAACTGTTTTTT. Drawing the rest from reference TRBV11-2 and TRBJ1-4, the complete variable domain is EAGVAQSPRYKIIEKRQSVAFWCNPISGHATLYWYQQILGQGPKLLIQFQNNGVVDDSQLPKDRFSAERLKGVDSTLKIQPAKLEDSAVYLCASSLVGATNEKLFFGSGTQLSVL.

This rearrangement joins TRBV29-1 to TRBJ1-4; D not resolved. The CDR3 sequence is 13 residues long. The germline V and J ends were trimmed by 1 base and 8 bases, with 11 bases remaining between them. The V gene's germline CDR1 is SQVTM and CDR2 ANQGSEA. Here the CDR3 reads CSVEVQEREKLFF. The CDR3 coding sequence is TGCAGCGTTGAAGTTCAGGAGCGGGAAAAACTGTTTTTT. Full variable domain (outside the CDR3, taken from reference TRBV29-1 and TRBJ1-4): SAVISQKPSRDICQRGTSLTIQCQVDSQVTMMFWYRQQPGQSLTLIATANQGSEATYESGFVIDKFPISRPNLTFSTLTVSNMSPEDSSIYLCSVEVQEREKLFFGSGTQLSVL.

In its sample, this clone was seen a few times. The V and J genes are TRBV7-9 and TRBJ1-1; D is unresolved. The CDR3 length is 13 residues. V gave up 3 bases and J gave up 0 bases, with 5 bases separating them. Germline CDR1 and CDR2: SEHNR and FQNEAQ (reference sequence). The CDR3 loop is CASSFDLNTEAFF. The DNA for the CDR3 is TGTGCCAGCAGCTTCGACCTGAACACTGAAGCTTTCTTT. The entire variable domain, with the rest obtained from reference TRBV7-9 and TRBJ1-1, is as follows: DTGVSQNPRHKITKRGQNVTFRCDPISEHNRLYWYRQTLGQGPEFLTYFQNEAQLEKSRLLSDRFSAERPKGSFSTLEIQRTEQGDSAMYLCASSFDLNTEAFFGQGTRLTVV.

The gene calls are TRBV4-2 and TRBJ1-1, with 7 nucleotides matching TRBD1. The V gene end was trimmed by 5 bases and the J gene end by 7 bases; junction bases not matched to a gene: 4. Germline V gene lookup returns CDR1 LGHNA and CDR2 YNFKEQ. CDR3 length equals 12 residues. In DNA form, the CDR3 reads TGTGCCAGCAGCGCGACAGGGCGTGAAGCTTTCTTT. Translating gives CASSATGREAFF.

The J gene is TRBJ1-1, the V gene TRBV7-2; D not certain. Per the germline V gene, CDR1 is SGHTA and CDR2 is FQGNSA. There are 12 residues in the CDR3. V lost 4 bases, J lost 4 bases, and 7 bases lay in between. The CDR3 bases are TGTGCCAGCAGCTCAGAGGGCACTGAAGCTTTCTTT. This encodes CASSSEGTEAFF.

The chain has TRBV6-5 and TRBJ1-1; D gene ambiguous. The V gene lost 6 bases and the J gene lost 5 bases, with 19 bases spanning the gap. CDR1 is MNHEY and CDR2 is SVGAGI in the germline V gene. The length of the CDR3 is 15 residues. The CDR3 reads CASRLLAEPGTEAFF. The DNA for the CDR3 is TGTGCCAGCAGACTCTTGGCGGAGCCAGGAACTGAAGCTTTCTTT.

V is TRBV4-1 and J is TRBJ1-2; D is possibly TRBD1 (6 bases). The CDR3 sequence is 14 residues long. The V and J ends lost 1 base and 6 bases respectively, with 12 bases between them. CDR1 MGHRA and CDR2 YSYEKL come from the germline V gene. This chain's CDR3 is CASSQARQGNGYTF. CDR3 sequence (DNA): TGCGCCAGCAGCCAAGCACGTCAGGGGAATGGCTACACCTTC.

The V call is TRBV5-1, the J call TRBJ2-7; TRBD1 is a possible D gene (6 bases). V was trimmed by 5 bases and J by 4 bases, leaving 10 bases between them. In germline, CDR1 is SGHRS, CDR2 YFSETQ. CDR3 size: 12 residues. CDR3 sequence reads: CASRGRGYEQYF. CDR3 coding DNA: TGCGCCAGCAGGGGCAGGGGATACGAGCAGTACTTC.

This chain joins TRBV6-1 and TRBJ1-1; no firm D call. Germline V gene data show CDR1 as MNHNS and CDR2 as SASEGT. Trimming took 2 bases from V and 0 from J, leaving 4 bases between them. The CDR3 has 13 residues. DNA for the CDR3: TGTGCCAGCAGTGAACGAGTGAACACTGAAGCTTTCTTT. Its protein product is CASSERVNTEAFF.

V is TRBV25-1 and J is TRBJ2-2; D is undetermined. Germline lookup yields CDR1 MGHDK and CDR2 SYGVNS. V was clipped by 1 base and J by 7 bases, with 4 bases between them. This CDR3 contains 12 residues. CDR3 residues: CASSEWVGELFF. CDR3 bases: TGTGCCAGCAGTGAATGGGTCGGGGAGCTGTTTTTT.

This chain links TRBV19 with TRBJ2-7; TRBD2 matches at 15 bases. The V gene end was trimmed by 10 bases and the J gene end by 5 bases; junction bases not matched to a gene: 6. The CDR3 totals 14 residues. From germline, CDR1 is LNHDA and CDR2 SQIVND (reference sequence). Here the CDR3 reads CATRTSGGANEQYF. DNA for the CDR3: TGTGCCACCCGGACTAGCGGGGGGGCTAACGAGCAGTACTTC. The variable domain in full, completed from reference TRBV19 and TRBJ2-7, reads DGGITQSPKYLFRKEGQNVTLSCEQNLNHDAMYWYRQDPGQGLRLIYYSQIVNDFQKGDIAEGYSVSREKKESFPLTVTSAQKNPTAFYLCATRTSGGANEQYFGPGTRLTVT.

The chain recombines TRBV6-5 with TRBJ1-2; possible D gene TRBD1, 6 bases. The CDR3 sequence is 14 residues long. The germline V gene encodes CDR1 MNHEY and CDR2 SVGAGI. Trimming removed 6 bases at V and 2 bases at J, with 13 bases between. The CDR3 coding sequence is TGTGCCAGCAGGTCCACAGGGCGGAACTATGGCTACACCTTC. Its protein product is CASRSTGRNYGYTF.

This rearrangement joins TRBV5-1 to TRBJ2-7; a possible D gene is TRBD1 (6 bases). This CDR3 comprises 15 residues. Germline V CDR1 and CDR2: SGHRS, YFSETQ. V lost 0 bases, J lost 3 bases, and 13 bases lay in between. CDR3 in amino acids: CASSLASDSRYEQYF. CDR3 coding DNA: TGCGCCAGCAGCTTGGCCTCGGACAGCCGCTACGAGCAGTACTTC. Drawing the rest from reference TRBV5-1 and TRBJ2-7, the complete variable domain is KAGVTQTPRYLIKTRGQQVTLSCSPISGHRSVSWYQQTPGQGLQFLFEYFSETQRNKGNFPGRFSGRQFSNSRSEMNVSTLELGDSALYLCASSLASDSRYEQYFGPGTRLTVT.

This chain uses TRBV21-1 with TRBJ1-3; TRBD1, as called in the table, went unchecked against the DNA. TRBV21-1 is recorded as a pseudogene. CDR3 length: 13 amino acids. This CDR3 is CASSAPGCNTIYF. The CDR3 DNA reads TGTGCCAGCAGTGCGCCAGGGTGCAACACCATATATTTT.

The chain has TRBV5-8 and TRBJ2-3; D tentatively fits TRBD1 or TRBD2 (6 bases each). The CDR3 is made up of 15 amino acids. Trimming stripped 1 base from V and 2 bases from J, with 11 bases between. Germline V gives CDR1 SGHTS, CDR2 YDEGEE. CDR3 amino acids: CASSLRGGLTDTQYF. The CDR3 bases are TGTGCCAGCAGCTTGAGAGGGGGGCTCACAGATACGCAGTATTTT.

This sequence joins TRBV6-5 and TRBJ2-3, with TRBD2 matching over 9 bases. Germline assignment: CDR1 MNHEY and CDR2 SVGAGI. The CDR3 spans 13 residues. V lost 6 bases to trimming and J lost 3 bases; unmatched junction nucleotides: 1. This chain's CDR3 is CASRAGGTDTQYF. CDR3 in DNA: TGTGCCAGCAGAGCGGGGGGAACAGATACGCAGTATTTT.

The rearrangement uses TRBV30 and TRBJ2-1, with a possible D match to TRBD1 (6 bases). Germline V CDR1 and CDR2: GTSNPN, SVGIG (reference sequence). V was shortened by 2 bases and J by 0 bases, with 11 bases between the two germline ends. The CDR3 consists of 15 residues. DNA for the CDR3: TGTGCCTGGAGTCGGGTAGGGGGCTCCTACAATGAGCAGTTCTTC. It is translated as CAWSRVGGSYNEQFF.

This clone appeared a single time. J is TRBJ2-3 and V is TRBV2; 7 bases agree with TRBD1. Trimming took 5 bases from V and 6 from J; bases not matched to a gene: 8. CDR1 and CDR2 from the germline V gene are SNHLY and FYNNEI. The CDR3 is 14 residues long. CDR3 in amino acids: CASSIGTALDTQYF. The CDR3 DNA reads TGTGCCAGCAGTATTGGGACAGCCCTCGATACGCAGTATTTT.

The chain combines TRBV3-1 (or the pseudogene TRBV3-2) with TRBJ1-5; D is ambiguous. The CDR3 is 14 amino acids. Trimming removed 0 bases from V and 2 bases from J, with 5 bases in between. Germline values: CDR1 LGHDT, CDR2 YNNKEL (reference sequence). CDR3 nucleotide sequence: TGTGCCAGCAGCCAAGATCTCCGCAATCAGCCCCAGCATTTT. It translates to CASSQDLRNQPQHF.

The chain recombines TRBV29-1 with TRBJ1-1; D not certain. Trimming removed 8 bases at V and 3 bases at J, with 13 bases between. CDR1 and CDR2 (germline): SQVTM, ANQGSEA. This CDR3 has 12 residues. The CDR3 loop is CSCRVSHTEAFF. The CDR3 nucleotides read TGCAGCTGTAGGGTCTCTCACACTGAAGCTTTCTTT.

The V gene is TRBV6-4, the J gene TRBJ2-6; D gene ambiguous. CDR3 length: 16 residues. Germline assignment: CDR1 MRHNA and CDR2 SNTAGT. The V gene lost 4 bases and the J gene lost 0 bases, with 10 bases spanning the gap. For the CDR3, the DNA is TGTGCCAGCAGTGCCACGGTCAACTCTGGGGCCAACGTCCTGACTTTC. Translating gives CASSATVNSGANVLTF.

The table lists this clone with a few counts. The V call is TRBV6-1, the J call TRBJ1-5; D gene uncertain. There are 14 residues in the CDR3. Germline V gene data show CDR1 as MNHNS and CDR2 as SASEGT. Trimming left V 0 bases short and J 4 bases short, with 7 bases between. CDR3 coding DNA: TGTGCCAGCAGTGAAGCCGACGGGAATCAGCCCCAGCATTTT. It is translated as CASSEADGNQPQHF.

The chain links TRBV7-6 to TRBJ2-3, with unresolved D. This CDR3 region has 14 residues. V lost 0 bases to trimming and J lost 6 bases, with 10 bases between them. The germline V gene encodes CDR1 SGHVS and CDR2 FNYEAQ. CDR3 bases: TGTGCCAGCAGCTTAGCCCGAACCTCCGATACGCAGTATTTT. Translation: CASSLARTSDTQYF.

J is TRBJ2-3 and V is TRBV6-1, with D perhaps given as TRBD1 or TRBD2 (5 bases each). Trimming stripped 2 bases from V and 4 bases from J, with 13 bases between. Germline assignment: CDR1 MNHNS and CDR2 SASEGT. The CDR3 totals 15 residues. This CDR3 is CASSEQGPGADTQYF. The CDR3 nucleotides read TGTGCCAGCAGTGAACAGGGACCTGGGGCAGATACGCAGTATTTT.

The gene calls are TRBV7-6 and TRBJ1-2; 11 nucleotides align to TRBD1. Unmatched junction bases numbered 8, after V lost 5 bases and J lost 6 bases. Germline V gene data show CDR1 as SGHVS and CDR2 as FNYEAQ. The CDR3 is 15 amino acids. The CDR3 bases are TGTGCCAGCAGCCCAGGGACAGGGGGACTAGATGGCTACACCTTC. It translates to CASSPGTGGLDGYTF. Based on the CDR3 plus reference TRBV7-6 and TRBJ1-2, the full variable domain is GAGVSQSPRYKVTKRGQDVALRCDPISGHVSLYWYRQALGQGPEFLTYFNYEAQQDKSGLPNDRFSAERPEGSISTLTIQRTEQRDSAMYRCASSPGTGGLDGYTFGSGTRLTVV.

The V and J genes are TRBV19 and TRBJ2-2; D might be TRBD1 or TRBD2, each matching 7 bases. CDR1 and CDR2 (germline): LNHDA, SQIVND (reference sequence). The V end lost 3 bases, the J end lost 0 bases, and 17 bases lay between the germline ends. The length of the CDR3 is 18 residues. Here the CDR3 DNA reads TGTGCCAGTAGTATCCCCAGGGGGGGTGTCGCGAACACCGGGGAGCTGTTTTTT. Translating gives CASSIPRGGVANTGELFF. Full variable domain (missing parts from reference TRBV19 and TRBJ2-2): DGGITQSPKYLFRKEGQNVTLSCEQNLNHDAMYWYRQDPGQGLRLIYYSQIVNDFQKGDIAEGYSVSREKKESFPLTVTSAQKNPTAFYLCASSIPRGGVANTGELFFGEGSRLTVL.

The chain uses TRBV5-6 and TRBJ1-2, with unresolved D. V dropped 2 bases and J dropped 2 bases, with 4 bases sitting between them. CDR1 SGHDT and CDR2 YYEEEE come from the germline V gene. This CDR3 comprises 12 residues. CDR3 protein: CASSFENYGYTF. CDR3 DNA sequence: TGTGCCAGCAGCTTCGAGAACTATGGCTACACCTTC. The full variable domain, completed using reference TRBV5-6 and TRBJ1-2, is DAGVTQSPTHLIKTRGQQVTLRCSPKSGHDTVSWYQQALGQGPQFIFQYYEEEERQRGNFPDRFSGHQFPNYSSELNVNALLLGDSALYLCASSFENYGYTFGSGTRLTVV.

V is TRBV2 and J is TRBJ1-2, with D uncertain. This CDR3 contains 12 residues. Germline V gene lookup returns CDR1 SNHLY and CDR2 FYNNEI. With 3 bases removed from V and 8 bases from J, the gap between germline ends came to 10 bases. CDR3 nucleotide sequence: TGTGCCAGCAGTGAGCTTAGTGAAGGCTACACCTTC. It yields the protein CASSELSEGYTF.

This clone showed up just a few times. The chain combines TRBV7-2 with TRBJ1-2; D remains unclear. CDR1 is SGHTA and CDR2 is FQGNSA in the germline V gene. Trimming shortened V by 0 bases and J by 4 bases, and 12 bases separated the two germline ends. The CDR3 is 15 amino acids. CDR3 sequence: CASSLAAQPPYGYTF. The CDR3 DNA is TGTGCCAGCAGCTTAGCGGCTCAGCCTCCCTATGGCTACACCTTC. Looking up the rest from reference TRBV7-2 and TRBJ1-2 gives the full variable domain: GAGVSQSPSNKVTEKGKDVELRCDPISGHTALYWYRQSLGQGLEFLIYFQGNSAPDKSGLPSDRFSAERTGGSVSTLTIQRTQQEDSAVYLCASSLAAQPPYGYTFGSGTRLTVV.